The sequence of this T cell receptor beta chain was determined in a study of cytomegalovirus exposure and HLA in healthy donors. Overall study findings and caveats: The sole available immune exposure information was CMV serostatus.

With regard to this clone: The antigen is not known.

V was pared by 7 bases and J by 3 bases, with 4 bases of the junction left unmatched. This CDR3 spans 13 amino acids. Germline values: CDR1 SNHLY, CDR2 FYNNEI. The PCR employed 60 Vbeta primers together with 13 Jbeta primers. The protocol was immunoSEQ multiplex PCR, while the TCRdb copy is restricted to in-frame clones and leaves out a portion. The data hold roughly 100,000 clones, with around 80% observed a single time. The TCR comes from a man aged 40-49 years in good health and CMV-seropositive. The source material was PBMCs. The chain recombines TRBV2 with TRBJ2-7, with 9 positions matching TRBD1. This CDR3 reads CASNPDRGYEQYF. The DNA for the CDR3 is TGTGCCAGCAATCCGGACAGGGGCTACGAGCAGTACTTC.